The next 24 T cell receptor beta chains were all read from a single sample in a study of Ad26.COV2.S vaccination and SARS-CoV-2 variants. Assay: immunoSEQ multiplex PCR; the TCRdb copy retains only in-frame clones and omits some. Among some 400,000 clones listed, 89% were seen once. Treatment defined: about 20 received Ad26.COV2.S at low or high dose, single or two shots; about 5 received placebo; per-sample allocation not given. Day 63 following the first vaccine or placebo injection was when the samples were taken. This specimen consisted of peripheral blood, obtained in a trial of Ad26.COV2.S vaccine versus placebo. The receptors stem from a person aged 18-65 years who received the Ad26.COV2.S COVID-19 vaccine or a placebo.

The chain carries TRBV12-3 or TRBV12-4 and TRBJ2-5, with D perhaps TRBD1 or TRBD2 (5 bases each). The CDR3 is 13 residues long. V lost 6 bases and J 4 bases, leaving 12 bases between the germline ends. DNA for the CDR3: TGTGCCAGCAGCCCCGCGAGGGGAGAGACCCAGTACTTC. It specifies CASSPARGETQYF.

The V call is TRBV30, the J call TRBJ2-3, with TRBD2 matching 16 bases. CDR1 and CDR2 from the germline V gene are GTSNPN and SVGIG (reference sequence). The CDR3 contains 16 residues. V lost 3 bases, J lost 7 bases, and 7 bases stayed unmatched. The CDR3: CAWSDGTSGRGNTQYF. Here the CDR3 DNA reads TGTGCCTGGAGCGACGGGACTAGCGGGAGGGGAAATACGCAGTATTTT.

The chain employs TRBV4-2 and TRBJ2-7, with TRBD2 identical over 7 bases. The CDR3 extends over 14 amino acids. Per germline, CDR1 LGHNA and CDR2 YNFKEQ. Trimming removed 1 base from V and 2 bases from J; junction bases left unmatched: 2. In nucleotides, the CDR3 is TGTGCCAGCAGCCAAGGCGGGAGAACCTACGAGCAGTACTTC. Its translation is CASSQGGRTYEQYF.

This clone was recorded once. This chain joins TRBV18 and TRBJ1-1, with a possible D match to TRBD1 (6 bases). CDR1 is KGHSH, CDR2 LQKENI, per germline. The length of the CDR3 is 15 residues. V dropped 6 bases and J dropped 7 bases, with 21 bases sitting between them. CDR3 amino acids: CASSLKGGPGIEAFF. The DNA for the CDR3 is TGTGCCAGCTCTCTGAAAGGGGGACCCGGTATTGAAGCTTTCTTT. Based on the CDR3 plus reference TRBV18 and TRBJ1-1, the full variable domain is NAGVMQNPRHLVRRRGQEARLRCSPMKGHSHVYWYRQLPEEGLKFMVYLQKENIIDESGMPKERFSAEFPKEGPSILRIQQVVRGDSAAYFCASSLKGGPGIEAFFGQGTRLTVV.

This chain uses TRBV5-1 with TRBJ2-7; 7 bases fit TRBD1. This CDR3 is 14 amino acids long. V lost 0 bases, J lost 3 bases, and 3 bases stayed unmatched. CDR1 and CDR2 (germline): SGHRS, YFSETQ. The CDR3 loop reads CASSLGQGNYEQYF. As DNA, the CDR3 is TGCGCCAGCAGCTTGGGACAGGGTAACTACGAGCAGTACTTC.

CDR3 protein: CASRQQGGGYTF. CDR3 bases: TGTGCCAGCAGACAACAGGGAGGTGGCTACACCTTC. This chain links TRBV28 with TRBJ1-2, with D maybe TRBD1 (6 bases). V was clipped by 6 bases and J by 7 bases, with 12 bases between them. In germline, CDR1 is MDHEN, CDR2 SYDVKM. The length of the CDR3 is 12 residues.

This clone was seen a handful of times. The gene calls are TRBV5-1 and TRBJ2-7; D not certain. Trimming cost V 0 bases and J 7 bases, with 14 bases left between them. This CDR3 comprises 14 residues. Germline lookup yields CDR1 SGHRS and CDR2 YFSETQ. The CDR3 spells CASSLAVGRGEQYF. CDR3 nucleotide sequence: TGCGCCAGCAGCTTGGCGGTAGGAAGAGGTGAGCAGTACTTC.

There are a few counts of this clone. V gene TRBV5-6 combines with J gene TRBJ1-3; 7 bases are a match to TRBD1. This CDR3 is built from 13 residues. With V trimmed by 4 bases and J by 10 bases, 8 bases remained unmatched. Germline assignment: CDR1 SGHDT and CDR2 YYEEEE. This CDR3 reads CASSRGQESTIYF. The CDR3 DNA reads TGTGCCAGCAGCCGTGGACAGGAATCTACCATATATTTT. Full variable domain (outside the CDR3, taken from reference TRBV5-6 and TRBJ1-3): DAGVTQSPTHLIKTRGQQVTLRCSPKSGHDTVSWYQQALGQGPQFIFQYYEEEERQRGNFPDRFSGHQFPNYSSELNVNALLLGDSALYLCASSRGQESTIYFGEGSWLTVV.

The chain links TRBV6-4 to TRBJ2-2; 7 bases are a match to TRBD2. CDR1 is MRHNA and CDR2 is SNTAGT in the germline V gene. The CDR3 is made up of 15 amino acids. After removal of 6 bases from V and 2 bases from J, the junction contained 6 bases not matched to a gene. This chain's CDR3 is CASSPGRTNTGELFF. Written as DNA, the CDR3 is TGTGCCAGCAGCCCCGGGAGGACCAACACCGGGGAGCTGTTTTTT.

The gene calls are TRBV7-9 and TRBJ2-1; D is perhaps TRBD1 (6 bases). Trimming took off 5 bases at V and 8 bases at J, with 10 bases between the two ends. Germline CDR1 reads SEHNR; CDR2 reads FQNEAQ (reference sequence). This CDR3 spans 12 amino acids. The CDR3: CASSQGGDEQFF. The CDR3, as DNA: TGTGCCAGCAGCCAAGGGGGTGATGAGCAGTTCTTC.

CDR3 DNA sequence: TGTGCCAGCAGTTACTCGACCCCGGGACTAGCGTTATACAATGAGCAGTTCTTC. Encoded protein: CASSYSTPGLALYNEQFF. This chain uses TRBV6-2 or TRBV6-3 with TRBJ2-1; TRBD2 agrees at 10 bases. J lost 4 bases, V lost 0 bases, and 9 bases had no gene match. The CDR3 totals 18 residues. CDR1 and CDR2 from the germline V gene are MNHEY and SVGEGT.

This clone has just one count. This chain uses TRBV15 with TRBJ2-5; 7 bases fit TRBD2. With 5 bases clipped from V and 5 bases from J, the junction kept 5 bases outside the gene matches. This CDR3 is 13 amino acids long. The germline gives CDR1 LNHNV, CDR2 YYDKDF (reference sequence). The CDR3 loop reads CATSPSGKETQYF. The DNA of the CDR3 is TGTGCCACCAGCCCGAGCGGGAAGGAGACCCAGTACTTC.

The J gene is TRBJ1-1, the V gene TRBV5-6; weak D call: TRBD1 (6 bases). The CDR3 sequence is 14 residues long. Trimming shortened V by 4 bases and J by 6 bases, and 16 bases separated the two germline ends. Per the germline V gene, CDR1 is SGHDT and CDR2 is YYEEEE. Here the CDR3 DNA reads TGTGCCAGCAGCCAACCACGAACAGGGTCTGAAGCTTTCTTT. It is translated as CASSQPRTGSEAFF.

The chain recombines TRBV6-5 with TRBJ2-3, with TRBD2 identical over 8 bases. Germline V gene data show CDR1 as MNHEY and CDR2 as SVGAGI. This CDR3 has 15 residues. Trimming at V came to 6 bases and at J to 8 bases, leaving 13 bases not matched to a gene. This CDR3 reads CASSQPGGARGTQYF. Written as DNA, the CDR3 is TGTGCCAGCAGCCAGCCGGGGGGGGCCCGTGGTACGCAGTATTTT.

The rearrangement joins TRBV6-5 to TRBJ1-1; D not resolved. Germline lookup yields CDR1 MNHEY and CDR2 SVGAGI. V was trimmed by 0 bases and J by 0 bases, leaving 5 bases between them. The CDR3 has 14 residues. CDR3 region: CASSYSTMNTEAFF. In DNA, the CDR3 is TGTGCCAGCAGTTACTCGACAATGAACACTGAAGCTTTCTTT.

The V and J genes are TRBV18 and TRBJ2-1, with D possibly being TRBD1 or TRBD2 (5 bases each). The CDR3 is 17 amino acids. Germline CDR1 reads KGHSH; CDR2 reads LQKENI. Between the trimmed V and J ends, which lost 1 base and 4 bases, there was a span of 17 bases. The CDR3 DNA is TGTGCCAGCTCACCACAGCCTTCCGGGACGGGTTACAATGAGCAGTTCTTC. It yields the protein CASSPQPSGTGYNEQFF.

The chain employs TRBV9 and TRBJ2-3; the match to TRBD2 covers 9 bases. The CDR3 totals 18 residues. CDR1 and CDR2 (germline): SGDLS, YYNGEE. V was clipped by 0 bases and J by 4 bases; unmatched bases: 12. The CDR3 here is CASSVAQRAGGGPDTQYF. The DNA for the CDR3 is TGTGCCAGCAGCGTAGCACAAAGGGCGGGAGGGGGTCCAGATACGCAGTATTTT.

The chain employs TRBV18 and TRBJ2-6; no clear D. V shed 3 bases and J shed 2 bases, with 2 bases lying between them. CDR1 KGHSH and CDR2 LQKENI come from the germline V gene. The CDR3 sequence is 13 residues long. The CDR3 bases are TGTGCCAGCTCACCTGCTGGGGCCAACGTCCTGACTTTC. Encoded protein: CASSPAGANVLTF.

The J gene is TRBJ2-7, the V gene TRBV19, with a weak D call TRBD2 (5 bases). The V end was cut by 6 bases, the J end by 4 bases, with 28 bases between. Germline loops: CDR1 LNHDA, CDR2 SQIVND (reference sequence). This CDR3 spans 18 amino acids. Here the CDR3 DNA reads TGTGCCAGTAGCCCTATTCCCACAGCTCATCCTAGGAGGTACGAGCAGTACTTC. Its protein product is CASSPIPTAHPRRYEQYF.

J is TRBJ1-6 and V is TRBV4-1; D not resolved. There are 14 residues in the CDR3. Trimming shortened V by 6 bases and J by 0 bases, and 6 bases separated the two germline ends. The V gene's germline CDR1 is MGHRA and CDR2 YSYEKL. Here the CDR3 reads CASRTSSYNSPLHF. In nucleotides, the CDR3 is TGCGCCAGCAGAACAAGCTCCTATAATTCACCCCTCCACTTT.

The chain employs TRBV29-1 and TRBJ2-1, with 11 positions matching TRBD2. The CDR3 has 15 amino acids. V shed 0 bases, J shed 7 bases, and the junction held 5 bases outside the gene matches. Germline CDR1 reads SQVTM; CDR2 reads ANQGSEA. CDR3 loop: CSVEELAGAENEQFF. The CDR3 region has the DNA TGCAGCGTTGAAGAACTAGCGGGGGCGGAAAATGAGCAGTTCTTC.

CDR3 protein: CASSQIRGSGRKSDTQYF. The CDR3 DNA sequence: TGTGCCAGCAGCCAGATCAGGGGTAGCGGGAGGAAATCAGATACGCAGTATTTT. The genes are TRBV4-2 and TRBJ2-3; 10 bases are shared with TRBD2. This CDR3 is 18 amino acids long. V lost 3 bases to trimming and J lost 4 bases; unmatched junction nucleotides: 13. The germline CDR1 and CDR2 sequences are LGHNA and YNFKEQ.

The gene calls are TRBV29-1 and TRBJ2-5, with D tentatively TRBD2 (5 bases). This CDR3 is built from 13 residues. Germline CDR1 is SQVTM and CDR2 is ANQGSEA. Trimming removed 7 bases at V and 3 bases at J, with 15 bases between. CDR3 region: CSAEGDRKETQYF. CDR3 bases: TGCAGCGCAGAGGGTGACCGTAAAGAGACCCAGTACTTC.

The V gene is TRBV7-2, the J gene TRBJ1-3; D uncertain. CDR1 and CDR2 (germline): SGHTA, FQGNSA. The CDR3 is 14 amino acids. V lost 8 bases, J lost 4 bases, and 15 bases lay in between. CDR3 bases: TGTGCCAGCTCCGATGGTGGGATAGGAAACACCATATATTTT. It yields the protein CASSDGGIGNTIYF.